Listed below are T cell receptor beta chains from one sample, sequenced in a study of blood T cell repertoires in COVID-19. Sequencing used immunoSEQ multiplex PCR; TCRdb keeps in-frame clones, though not all of them. The table shows tens of thousands of clones, with around 80% occurring only once. Sequencing input: peripheral blood. Source of these receptors: a human donor in a cohort sampled during active COVID-19. CDR3s include the opening cysteine and the closing phenylalanine or tryptophan. A D gene is named only where the DNA matches it firmly. For some rows the clone size is stated as once, few or many, or as a class when expanded; others skip it.

v_gene: TRBV5-4
abundance: .
j_gene: TRBJ2-2
d_gene: TRBD2
len: 16
CDR3aa: CASSETSGKGAGELFF
CDR3nt: TGTGCCAGCAGCGAGACTAGCGGGAAGGGGGCCGGGGAGCTGTTTTTT

v_gene: TRBV29-1
abundance: .
j_gene: TRBJ2-1
d_gene: .
len: 17
CDR3aa: CSVWDIIPTSSYNEQFF
CDR3nt: TGCAGCGTTTGGGACATCATCCCGACGAGCTCCTACAATGAGCAGTTCTTC

v_gene: TRBV7-9
abundance: once
j_gene: TRBJ2-1
d_gene: TRBD1
len: 13
CDR3aa: CASTQGVLREQFF
CDR3nt: TGTGCCAGCACCCAGGGGGTCCTTCGCGAGCAGTTCTTC

v_gene: TRBV11-2
abundance: .
j_gene: TRBJ1-4
d_gene: .
len: 16
CDR3aa: CASSLLFGSTDEKLFF
CDR3nt: TGTGCCAGCAGCTTACTCTTCGGGAGCACGGATGAAAAACTGTTTTTT

v_gene: TRBV19
abundance: .
j_gene: TRBJ2-1
d_gene: .
len: 14
CDR3aa: CASSMRGMYNEQFF
CDR3nt: TGTGCCAGTAGTATGAGGGGGATGTACAATGAGCAGTTCTTC

v_gene: TRBV7-8
abundance: .
j_gene: TRBJ2-7
d_gene: .
len: 16
CDR3aa: CASSLRVRTVAYEQYF
CDR3nt: TGTGCCAGCAGCTTAAGGGTCAGGACAGTTGCCTACGAGCAGTACTTC

v_gene: TRBV12-3/TRBV12-4
abundance: .
j_gene: TRBJ2-1
d_gene: .
len: 11
CDR3aa: CASSQGGEQFF
CDR3nt: TGTGCCAGCAGTCAGGGGGGTGAGCAGTTCTTC

v_gene: TRBV11-2
abundance: .
j_gene: TRBJ2-5
d_gene: TRBD2
len: 15
CDR3aa: CASSLGTSGQETQYF
CDR3nt: TGTGCCAGCAGCCTTGGGACTAGCGGACAAGAGACCCAGTACTTC

v_gene: TRBV6-5
abundance: .
j_gene: TRBJ1-1
d_gene: TRBD1
len: 14
CDR3aa: CASSKQGAYTEAFF
CDR3nt: TGTGCCAGCAGTAAACAGGGGGCCTACACTGAAGCTTTCTTT

v_gene: TRBV6-6
abundance: few
j_gene: TRBJ2-7
d_gene: .
len: 14
CDR3aa: CASSSQDSSYEQYF
CDR3nt: TGTGCCAGCAGTTCCCAGGACAGCTCCTACGAGCAGTACTTC